This TCR beta chain emerged from a study of CD8 T cells in Susac syndrome (dated by TCRdb to between 2018 and 2021). In the study overall: Repertoire sequencing was used to test whether CD8+ T cell activation and differentiation in Susac syndrome was antigen driven.

Concerning this clonotype itself: It has no known antigen specificity. The sample holds no much larger clone one base away, and base qualities are not on file.

Peripheral blood CD8+ and CD4+ T cells from healthy donors, Susac syndrome patients and multiple sclerosis patients were profiled using high-throughput TCR beta sequencing. Healthy donors were age- and sex-matched controls. CD8+ TEMRA cells were enriched by FACS, while bulk CD8+ and CD4+ T cells were purified by magnetic negative isolation. Blood was drawn into EDTA tubes, processed within 24 hours, and PBMCs were isolated by density gradient centrifugation. PBMCs intended for TCR sequencing were frozen in liquid nitrogen and were later thawed in a 37 degrees C water bath. A purity of at least 90% was achieved for sorted or isolated CD4+, CD8+ and CD8+ TEMRA cells. Counted from cysteine to phenylalanine, this CDR3 has 16 amino acids. The kept DNA is CDR3 alone, 48 bases in frame from the first base. CDR1 SGHVS and CDR2 FNYEAQ are derived from the germline V gene. V and J lose 0 bases and 1 base, and a span of 13 bases separates them.

Overall study outcomes, separate from this receptor: The study acknowledged that relatively few individuals were included in the TCR sequencing and HLA analysis.

RNA was extracted using the RNeasy kit, and roughly 0.5 to 1 ug of the RNA was reverse transcribed with random hexamers. The immunoSEQ multiplex PCR assay, which covers 54 Vbeta and 13 Jbeta segments, was used to amplify TCR beta CDR3 regions. PCR amplification bias was corrected by using a synthetic template baseline for primer optimization and computational correction. As for the authors' bioinformatics: Reads were assigned to V, D and J genes according to IMGT and analyzed in immunoSEQ Analyzer, with only productive sequences retained. To calculate clonality, Shannon entropy was normalized by log2 of the number of productive unique sequences and then subtracted from one. For each patient and control, public and private clones were evaluated within the 100 most prevalent clones. Clones were defined as Susac-specific when absent from the healthy and MS cohorts, from fewer than 1,300 published viral clones and from other ImmuneACCESS disease sequences. The public reads were run again by TCRdb, first through fastp at Q25 and then through MiXCR, and only productive beta chains were kept. Rows matching on CDR3 protein sequence are summarized as one entry with the most common DNA and genes. The V and J calls come from TCRdb's annotation, not from the publication. The sample has approximately 110,000 distinct CDR3 sequences on record, about 95% of them singletons. More than 0.075% of the sample goes to the ten largest clones.

The sample comprised CD4+ T cells from PBMCs. The chain was built from TRBV7-6 and TRBJ2-7; the D gene is possibly TRBD2, with 6 bases matching. This sequence was found in a human donor in good health. This receptor has the CDR3 CASSLAPSGSSYEQYF. In nucleotide form, the sequence is TGTGCCAGCAGCTTAGCTCCGAGCGGGTCATCCTACGAGCAGTACTTC.